These T cell receptor beta chains were read from a single sample in a study of spatial heterogeneity in lung cancer. A single record per CDR3 protein comes from TCRdb applying MiXCR to the 5' RACE reads. The repertoire has over 9,000 distinct CDR3 sequences, more than 4.5% of them found once; the top ten carry approximately 15%. The sequences come from lung tumor tissue, collected at surgery. These receptors originate from a female donor with early-stage non-small cell lung cancer. Both conserved end residues are part of each CDR3. D genes are given only for firm matches. Clone size appears in some rows only: once, few, many, or a class for an expanded clone.

j_gene: TRBJ1-1
d_gene: -
abundance: many
v_gene: TRBV18
CDR3nt: TGTGCCAGCTCACCCGGCCAAACAGTCAACACTGAAGCTTTCTTT
CDR3aa: CASSPGQTVNTEAFF

j_gene: TRBJ1-6
d_gene: -
abundance: few
v_gene: TRBV5-1
CDR3nt: TGCGCCAGCAGCTTGGTGATGGTCAGGTTCGGATCACCCCTCCACTTT
CDR3aa: CASSLVMVRFGSPLHF

j_gene: TRBJ2-7
d_gene: -
abundance: many
v_gene: TRBV30
CDR3nt: TGTGCCTTGAGGACAGAATCCTACGAGCAGTACTTC
CDR3aa: CALRTESYEQYF

j_gene: TRBJ1-2
d_gene: -
abundance: many
v_gene: TRBV12-3/TRBV12-4
CDR3nt: TGTGCCAGCAGTTTATGGGAGGGAGATGGCTACACCTTC
CDR3aa: CASSLWEGDGYTF

j_gene: TRBJ1-1
d_gene: -
abundance: many
v_gene: TRBV3-1
CDR3nt: TGTGCCAGCAGCCGCGGGATTAACACTGAAGCTTTCTTT
CDR3aa: CASSRGINTEAFF

j_gene: TRBJ2-7
d_gene: -
abundance: -
v_gene: TRBV20-1
CDR3nt: TGCAGTGCTCAGGTGTGGAGCAGCTCCTACGAGCAGTACTTC
CDR3aa: CSAQVWSSSYEQYF

j_gene: TRBJ2-3
d_gene: -
abundance: medium-sized
v_gene: TRBV5-1
CDR3nt: TGCGCCAGCAGTAAGACAGGAGCCCCAGATACGCAGTATTTT
CDR3aa: CASSKTGAPDTQYF

j_gene: TRBJ2-1
d_gene: TRBD2
abundance: many
v_gene: TRBV29-1
CDR3nt: TGCAGCGTCGGTACTAGCGGGAGAAGGGGTGAGCAGTTCTTC
CDR3aa: CSVGTSGRRGEQFF

j_gene: TRBJ2-5
d_gene: TRBD1
abundance: many
v_gene: TRBV5-5
CDR3nt: TGTGCCAGCAGTTCTACCGGGACAGGGGGCCAGAAGACCCAGTACTTC
CDR3aa: CASSSTGTGGQKTQYF

j_gene: TRBJ2-2
d_gene: -
abundance: medium-sized
v_gene: TRBV18
CDR3nt: TGTGCCAGCTCACCTACACGTACTGCCGGGGAGCTGTTTTTT
CDR3aa: CASSPTRTAGELFF

j_gene: TRBJ2-3
d_gene: -
abundance: medium-sized
v_gene: TRBV4-2
CDR3nt: TGTGCCAGCAGCCAACCCTCGAGGACAGATACGCAGTATTTT
CDR3aa: CASSQPSRTDTQYF

j_gene: TRBJ2-1
d_gene: -
abundance: many
v_gene: TRBV7-9
CDR3nt: TGTGCCAGCAGCGCCCCCTCTCTTACCTACAATGAGCAGTTCTTC
CDR3aa: CASSAPSLTYNEQFF

j_gene: TRBJ2-3
d_gene: -
abundance: few
v_gene: TRBV24-1
CDR3nt: TGTGCCACCGCTGAAACTAGCACAGATACGCAGTATTTT
CDR3aa: CATAETSTDTQYF

j_gene: TRBJ2-5
d_gene: -
abundance: many
v_gene: TRBV5-1
CDR3nt: TGCGCCAGCAGCCCGAGGGACGGCCAAGAGACCCAGTACTTC
CDR3aa: CASSPRDGQETQYF

j_gene: TRBJ2-3
d_gene: -
abundance: many
v_gene: TRBV20-1
CDR3nt: TGCGGCTGGGCCCTAGATAACACAGATACGCAGTATTTT
CDR3aa: CGWALDNTDTQYF

j_gene: TRBJ2-7
d_gene: -
abundance: -
v_gene: TRBV5-1
CDR3nt: TGCGCCAGCAGCTTGGATTACTACGAGCAGTACTTC
CDR3aa: CASSLDYYEQYF

j_gene: TRBJ1-1
d_gene: -
abundance: -
v_gene: TRBV5-1
CDR3nt: TGCGCCAGCAGCTTGGTTTCCCAAAACACTGAAGCTTTCTTT
CDR3aa: CASSLVSQNTEAFF

j_gene: TRBJ2-2
d_gene: TRBD1
abundance: medium-sized
v_gene: TRBV6-5
CDR3nt: TGTGCCAGCAGTTACTCTCGGACAGGGGGGATGGGGGAGCTGTTTTTT
CDR3aa: CASSYSRTGGMGELFF

j_gene: TRBJ2-5
d_gene: -
abundance: many
v_gene: TRBV6-5
CDR3nt: TGTGCCAGCAGACAGGAAAAGACCCAGTACTTC
CDR3aa: CASRQEKTQYF

j_gene: TRBJ2-2
d_gene: -
abundance: many
v_gene: TRBV28
CDR3nt: TGTGCCAGCAGCCTCCCGATGTTCGGGGAGCTGTTTTTT
CDR3aa: CASSLPMFGELFF

j_gene: TRBJ2-1
d_gene: -
abundance: many
v_gene: TRBV10-3
CDR3nt: TGTGCCATCAGTGAGTCGACGGCGGGATACAACAATGAGCAGTTCTTC
CDR3aa: CAISESTAGYNNEQFF

j_gene: TRBJ2-7
d_gene: -
abundance: -
v_gene: TRBV4-1
CDR3nt: TGCGCCAGCAGCAGAGGGGCGACGGAGCCATCCTACGAGCAGTACTTC
CDR3aa: CASSRGATEPSYEQYF

j_gene: TRBJ2-5
d_gene: TRBD1
abundance: many
v_gene: TRBV11-2
CDR3nt: TGTGCCAGCAGCCCGGGACAGGGAGAGACCCAGTACTTC
CDR3aa: CASSPGQGETQYF

j_gene: TRBJ2-3
d_gene: -
abundance: medium-sized
v_gene: TRBV27
CDR3nt: TGTGCCAGCAGTTCAATGTTAACAGATACGCAGTATTTT
CDR3aa: CASSSMLTDTQYF

j_gene: TRBJ1-1
d_gene: -
abundance: medium-sized
v_gene: TRBV10-3
CDR3nt: TGTGCCATCATCCAACAGGGTGGCTCTGAAGCTTTCTTT
CDR3aa: CAIIQQGGSEAFF

j_gene: TRBJ2-1
d_gene: -
abundance: medium-sized
v_gene: TRBV6-1
CDR3nt: TGTGCCAGCAGTGAAGCGCTTCTTCAGGTCCGTGAGCAGTTCTTC
CDR3aa: CASSEALLQVREQFF

j_gene: TRBJ1-6
d_gene: -
abundance: many
v_gene: TRBV6-5
CDR3nt: TGTGCCAGCAGTTACGAAACGGGGCTCAATTCACCCCTCCACTTT
CDR3aa: CASSYETGLNSPLHF

j_gene: TRBJ2-2
d_gene: -
abundance: few
v_gene: TRBV10-2
CDR3nt: TGCGCCAGCAGTGAACCCAGGGCGGTCACCGGGGAGCTGTTTTTT
CDR3aa: CASSEPRAVTGELFF

j_gene: TRBJ2-2
d_gene: -
abundance: many
v_gene: TRBV20-1
CDR3nt: TGCAGTGCTACAAAACAGGGTAACACCGGGGAGCTGTTTTTT
CDR3aa: CSATKQGNTGELFF

j_gene: TRBJ2-3
d_gene: TRBD2
abundance: many
v_gene: TRBV20-1
CDR3nt: TGCAGCTCCCATAGCGGGAGGGCCACAGATACGCAGTATTTT
CDR3aa: CSSHSGRATDTQYF

j_gene: TRBJ2-5
d_gene: -
abundance: many
v_gene: TRBV11-2
CDR3nt: TGTGCCAGCAGCTTAAACAGATCCCCCGGGACCCAGTACTTC
CDR3aa: CASSLNRSPGTQYF

j_gene: TRBJ2-1
d_gene: TRBD2
abundance: medium-sized
v_gene: TRBV6-2/TRBV6-3
CDR3nt: TGTGCCAGCAGGACTAGCGGGTACAATGAGCAGTTCTTC
CDR3aa: CASRTSGYNEQFF

j_gene: TRBJ1-1
d_gene: -
abundance: many
v_gene: TRBV7-8
CDR3nt: TGTGCCAGCAGCTTCGCCGACACGTCTGAAGCTTTCTTT
CDR3aa: CASSFADTSEAFF

j_gene: TRBJ1-1
d_gene: -
abundance: medium-sized
v_gene: TRBV25-1
CDR3nt: TGTGCCAGCAGTCGTGGGACTGAAGCTTTCTTT
CDR3aa: CASSRGTEAFF

j_gene: TRBJ1-1
d_gene: -
abundance: many
v_gene: TRBV12-3/TRBV12-4
CDR3nt: TGTGCCAGCAGATACCCGGGCCTCGGGGGCACTGAAGCTTTCTTT
CDR3aa: CASRYPGLGGTEAFF

j_gene: TRBJ2-5
d_gene: -
abundance: medium-sized
v_gene: TRBV12-3/TRBV12-4
CDR3nt: TGTGCCAGCAGTTTCGGGGGAACCCAGTACTTC
CDR3aa: CASSFGGTQYF

j_gene: TRBJ2-7
d_gene: -
abundance: many
v_gene: TRBV6-1
CDR3nt: TGTGCCAGCAGTGACGTCCAGGGAGCATTCTACGAGCAGTACTTC
CDR3aa: CASSDVQGAFYEQYF

j_gene: TRBJ2-2
d_gene: -
abundance: once
v_gene: TRBV29-1
CDR3nt: TGCAGCGTTGTTGGGGGGCAGTTCAGGGGGGAGCTGTTTTTT
CDR3aa: CSVVGGQFRGELFF

j_gene: TRBJ1-4
d_gene: TRBD1
abundance: -
v_gene: TRBV19
CDR3nt: TGTGAAAGTAGTATGACAGGGGAAAATGAAAAAATGTTTTTT
CDR3aa: CESSMTGENEKMFF

j_gene: TRBJ2-3
d_gene: -
abundance: -
v_gene: TRBV27
CDR3nt: TGTGCCAGCAGTTTCGCCCGGGTCACAGATACGCAGTATTTT
CDR3aa: CASSFARVTDTQYF

j_gene: TRBJ2-2
d_gene: -
abundance: many
v_gene: TRBV9
CDR3nt: TGTGCCAGCAGCGTAGAGGAGGGAGAGAAAGCCGGGGAGCTGTTTTTT
CDR3aa: CASSVEEGEKAGELFF

j_gene: TRBJ2-3
d_gene: -
abundance: many
v_gene: TRBV20-1
CDR3nt: TGCAGTGCTAGCCGGGGAAACACAGATACGCAGTATTTT
CDR3aa: CSASRGNTDTQYF

j_gene: TRBJ2-1
d_gene: TRBD2
abundance: medium-sized
v_gene: TRBV6-5
CDR3nt: TGTGGACGGTGGACTAGCGGGCTAATCTCCTACAATGAGCAGTTCTTC
CDR3aa: CGRWTSGLISYNEQFF

j_gene: TRBJ2-2
d_gene: TRBD1
abundance: -
v_gene: TRBV2
CDR3nt: TGTGCCAACAAAGGGACAGCCGGGGAGCTGTTTTTT
CDR3aa: CANKGTAGELFF

j_gene: TRBJ1-2
d_gene: TRBD1
abundance: few
v_gene: TRBV11-2
CDR3nt: TGTGCCAGCAGCCCTCGACAGGGGTATGGCTACACCTTC
CDR3aa: CASSPRQGYGYTF

j_gene: TRBJ2-1
d_gene: -
abundance: few
v_gene: TRBV12-3/TRBV12-4
CDR3nt: TGTGCCAGCACTCTCGGGCCGGGACGAGTGACCTTCTTC
CDR3aa: CASTLGPGRVTFF

j_gene: TRBJ1-2
d_gene: -
abundance: medium-sized
v_gene: TRBV13
CDR3nt: TGTGCCAGCAGCCGGAAAGGGGGGACTCTCGGCTATGGCTACACCTTC
CDR3aa: CASSRKGGTLGYGYTF

j_gene: TRBJ2-1
d_gene: TRBD2
abundance: -
v_gene: TRBV6-5
CDR3nt: TGTGCCAGCAGTTACGAGCGGGAGAACAATGAGCAGTTCTTC
CDR3aa: CASSYERENNEQFF

j_gene: TRBJ2-1
d_gene: -
abundance: -
v_gene: TRBV5-1
CDR3nt: TGCGCCAGCAGCTTGGGTCCGGAGCCCCTATACAATGAGCAGTTCTTC
CDR3aa: CASSLGPEPLYNEQFF

j_gene: TRBJ2-7
d_gene: -
abundance: many
v_gene: TRBV10-3
CDR3nt: TGTGCCATCAGTGCCAGCCCCATCTACGAGCAGTACTTC
CDR3aa: CAISASPIYEQYF

j_gene: TRBJ2-5
d_gene: -
abundance: many
v_gene: TRBV7-9
CDR3nt: TGTGCCAGCAGCTTAGACCTACGGCGGGAGACCCAGTACTTC
CDR3aa: CASSLDLRRETQYF

j_gene: TRBJ2-3
d_gene: TRBD2
abundance: many
v_gene: TRBV27
CDR3nt: TGTGCCAGCAGTGGTAGGACTAGCGGGAGGTTCTCAGATACGCAGTATTTT
CDR3aa: CASSGRTSGRFSDTQYF

j_gene: TRBJ2-3
d_gene: -
abundance: medium-sized
v_gene: TRBV20-1
CDR3nt: TGCAGTGCTAGAGTTGCAAGGGCGTCAGACACAGATACGCAGTATTTT
CDR3aa: CSARVARASDTDTQYF